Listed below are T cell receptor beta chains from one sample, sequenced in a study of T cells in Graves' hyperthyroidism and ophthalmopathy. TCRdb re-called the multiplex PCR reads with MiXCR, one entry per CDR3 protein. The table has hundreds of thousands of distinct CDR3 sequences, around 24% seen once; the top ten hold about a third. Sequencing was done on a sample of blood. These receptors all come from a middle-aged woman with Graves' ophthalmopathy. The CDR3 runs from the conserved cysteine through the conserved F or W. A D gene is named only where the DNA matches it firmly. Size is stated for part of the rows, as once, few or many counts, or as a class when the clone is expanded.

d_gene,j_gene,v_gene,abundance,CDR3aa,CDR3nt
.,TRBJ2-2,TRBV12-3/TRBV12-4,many,CASSRTVSNTGELFF,TGTGCCAGCAGTCGGACAGTTTCGAACACCGGGGAGCTGTTTTTT
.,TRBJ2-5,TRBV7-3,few,CASSPGRVRETQYF,TGTGCCAGCAGCCCAGGGCGAGTAAGGGAGACCCAGTACTTC
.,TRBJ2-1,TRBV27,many,CASSNPGTNNEQFF,TGTGCCAGCAGTAACCCGGGGACCAACAATGAGCAGTTCTTC
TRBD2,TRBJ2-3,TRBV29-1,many,CSVEERLAGGRDTQYF,TGCAGCGTTGAAGAACGACTAGCGGGAGGAAGAGATACGCAGTATTTT
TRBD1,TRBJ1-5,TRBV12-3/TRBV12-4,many,CASRRQGGQPQHF,TGTGCCAGCAGGAGACAGGGCGGACAGCCCCAGCATTTT
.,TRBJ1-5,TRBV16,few,CASSQSGVGQPQHF,TGTGCCAGCAGCCAATCGGGGGTAGGGCAGCCCCAGCATTTT
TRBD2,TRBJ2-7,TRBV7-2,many,CASSSLAGRLYEQYF,TGTGCCAGCAGCTCACTAGCGGGACGACTATACGAGCAGTACTTC
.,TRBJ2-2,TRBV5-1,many,CASSFSEMDTGELFF,TGCGCCAGCAGCTTCTCAGAAATGGACACCGGGGAGCTGTTTTTT
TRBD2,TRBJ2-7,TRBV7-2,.,CASSILAGTYEQYF,TGTGCCAGCAGCATACTAGCGGGAACCTACGAGCAGTACTTC
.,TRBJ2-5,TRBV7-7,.,CASSPDQETQYF,TGTGCTAGCAGCCCCGACCAAGAGACCCAGTACTTC
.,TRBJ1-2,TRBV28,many,CASSRRGVYGYTF,TGTGCCAGCAGCCGCAGGGGAGTCTATGGCTACACCTTC
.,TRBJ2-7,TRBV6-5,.,CASSYRPRTYEQYF,TGTGCCAGCAGTTACCGCCCGAGAACCTACGAGCAGTACTTC
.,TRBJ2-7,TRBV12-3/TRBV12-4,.,CASSRDFSYEQYF,TGTGCCAGCAGTAGGGACTTCTCCTACGAGCAGTACTTC
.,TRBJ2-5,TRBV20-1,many,CSASRTGQPQETQYF,TGCAGTGCTAGTAGAACGGGACAACCCCAAGAGACCCAGTACTTC
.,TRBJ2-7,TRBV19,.,CASSKSADQYEQYF,TGTGCCAGTAGTAAGTCCGCGGACCAATACGAGCAGTACTTC
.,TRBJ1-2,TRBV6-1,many,CASSETQGYGYTF,TGTGCCAGCAGTGAAACTCAGGGCTATGGCTACACCTTC
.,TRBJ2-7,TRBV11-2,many,CASSPLGKRYEQYF,TGTGCCAGCAGCCCCCTCGGAAAGAGGTACGAGCAGTACTTC
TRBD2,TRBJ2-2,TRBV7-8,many,CASSSGTSGTGELFF,TGTGCCAGCAGCTCCGGGACTAGCGGAACCGGGGAGCTGTTTTTT
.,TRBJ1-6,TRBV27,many,CASSQTDGRYNSPLHF,TGTGCCAGCAGTCAGACAGATGGTAGATATAATTCACCCCTCCACTTT
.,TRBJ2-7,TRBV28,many,CASSSPWGHEQYF,TGTGCCAGCAGTAGCCCTTGGGGCCACGAGCAGTACTTC
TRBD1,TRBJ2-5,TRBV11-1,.,CASRKQGAQETQYF,TGTGCCAGCAGAAAACAGGGGGCTCAGGAGACCCAGTACTTC